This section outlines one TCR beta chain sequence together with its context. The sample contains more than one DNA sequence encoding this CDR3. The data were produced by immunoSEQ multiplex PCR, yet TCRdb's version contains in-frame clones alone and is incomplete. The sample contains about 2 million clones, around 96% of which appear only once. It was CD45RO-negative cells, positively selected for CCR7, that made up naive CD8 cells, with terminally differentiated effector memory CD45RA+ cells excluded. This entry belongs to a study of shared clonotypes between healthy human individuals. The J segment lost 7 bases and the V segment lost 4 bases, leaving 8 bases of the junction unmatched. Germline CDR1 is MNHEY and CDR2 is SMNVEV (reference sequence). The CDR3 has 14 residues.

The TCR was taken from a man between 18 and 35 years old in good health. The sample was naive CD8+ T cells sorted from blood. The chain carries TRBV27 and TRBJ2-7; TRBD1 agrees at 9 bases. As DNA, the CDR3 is TGTGCCAGCAGTTCCACAGGGGGCGCGGGGGAGCAGTACTTC. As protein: CASSSTGGAGEQYF.